This entry lists 12 T cell receptor beta chains sequenced from one sample in a study of memory CD4+ T cells and cytomegalovirus serostatus. Sequenced by immunoSEQ multiplex PCR; TCRdb stores in-frame clones only, minus some. The sample yields 55,000 to 80,000 clones, about 78% seen once. The sort gate was single viable CD3+CD4+CD8-CD45RO+ cells for memory CD4+ T cells. Material: memory CD4+ T cells from blood. These receptors originate from an adult in good health and CMV-seropositive.

V is TRBV23-1 and J is TRBJ2-7; no definite D call. TRBV23-1 is known as an ORF, though its function is uncertain. This CDR3 is built from 14 residues. Trimming took off 0 bases at V and 2 bases at J, with 8 bases between the two ends. Written as DNA, the CDR3 is TGCGCCAGCAGTCAATCCACCCCCACCTACGAGCAGTACTTC. It translates to CASSQSTPTYEQYF.

The J gene is TRBJ2-7, the V gene TRBV5-1; D is undetermined. The CDR3 has 11 residues. Germline CDR1 reads SGHRS; CDR2 reads YFSETQ. Trimming stripped 0 bases from V and 5 bases from J, with 3 bases between. CDR3 amino acids: CASSLEDEQYF. The CDR3 DNA is TGCGCCAGCAGCTTGGAGGACGAGCAGTACTTC. The variable domain in full, with the rest retrieved from reference TRBV5-1 and TRBJ2-7, is KAGVTQTPRYLIKTRGQQVTLSCSPISGHRSVSWYQQTPGQGLQFLFEYFSETQRNKGNFPGRFSGRQFSNSRSEMNVSTLELGDSALYLCASSLEDEQYFGPGTRLTVT.

This chain joins TRBV6-1 and TRBJ2-7, with TRBD1 as a possible D gene (6 bases). Per the germline V gene, CDR1 is MNHNS and CDR2 is SASEGT. This CDR3 has 14 amino acids. V was pared by 0 bases and J by 5 bases, with 11 bases between. The CDR3 reads CASSEAYGGHEQYF. The CDR3 DNA follows: TGTGCCAGCAGTGAAGCGTATGGGGGCCACGAGCAGTACTTC.

The chain joins TRBV5-1 to TRBJ1-1; D unclear. The CDR3 consists of 13 residues. Trimming shortened V by 1 base and J by 2 bases, and 6 bases separated the two germline ends. The V gene's germline CDR1 is SGHRS and CDR2 YFSETQ. CDR3 nucleotide sequence: TGCGCCAGCAGCTTGAGCACAAACACTGAAGCTTTCTTT. Translating it yields CASSLSTNTEAFF.

This clone was recorded many times. J is TRBJ1-1 and V is TRBV19, with D uncertain. The CDR3 runs to 15 residues. Trimming left V 3 bases short and J 3 bases short, with 14 bases between. In germline, CDR1 is LNHDA, CDR2 SQIVND (reference sequence). The DNA of the CDR3 is TGTGCCAGTAGTATGTTTGGTTTAATTGACACTGAAGCTTTCTTT. It specifies CASSMFGLIDTEAFF.

CDR3 in amino acids: CASSQDPRDEQFF. In DNA, the CDR3 is TGTGCCAGCAGCCAAGATCCACGTGATGAGCAGTTCTTC. The rearrangement joins TRBV4-2 to TRBJ2-1; no definite D call. CDR3 length: 13 residues. With 0 bases removed from V and 8 bases from J, the gap between germline ends came to 8 bases. The germline V gene encodes CDR1 LGHNA and CDR2 YNFKEQ.

The chain links TRBV4-1 to TRBJ1-2; no definite D call. The germline V gene encodes CDR1 MGHRA and CDR2 YSYEKL. CDR3 length: 17 residues. Trimming pared 0 bases from V and 2 bases from J, leaving 16 bases between. The CDR3 loop is CASSQDRVVRLNYGYTF. DNA of the CDR3: TGCGCCAGCAGCCAAGATAGGGTCGTCAGGCTAAACTATGGCTACACCTTC.

This chain links TRBV20-1 with TRBJ2-1; D perhaps matches TRBD2 (5 bases). V was pared by 5 bases and J by 8 bases, with 10 bases between. This CDR3 comprises 11 residues. Germline CDR1 is DFQATT and CDR2 is SNEGSKA (reference sequence). CDR3 sequence (DNA): TGCAGTGCTGGACGGCGGGATGAGCAGTTCTTC. Protein sequence: CSAGRRDEQFF.

This clone was observed a few times. The V gene is TRBV4-2, the J gene TRBJ1-4; TRBD1 is a possible D gene (6 bases). Germline CDR1 reads LGHNA; CDR2 reads YNFKEQ. The V and J ends lost 0 bases and 6 bases respectively, with 11 bases between them. CDR3 length: 15 amino acids. The CDR3 region is CASSQDKQGDEKLFF. The CDR3 DNA sequence: TGTGCCAGCAGCCAAGATAAACAGGGCGATGAAAAACTGTTTTTT.

J is TRBJ2-1 and V is TRBV2; 8 nucleotides match TRBD1. V was clipped by 3 bases and J by 9 bases; unmatched bases: 7. Germline assignment: CDR1 SNHLY and CDR2 FYNNEI. There are 14 residues in the CDR3. CDR3 in DNA: TGTGCCAGCAGTGACGGACAGGGTGGTGCTGAGCAGTTCTTC. It translates to CASSDGQGGAEQFF.

The chain couples TRBV7-2 to TRBJ1-1, with D hard to call. The CDR3 contains 15 residues. V lost 1 base to trimming and J lost 1 base, with 10 bases between them. Germline CDR1 reads SGHTA; CDR2 reads FQGNSA. The CDR3 DNA follows: TGTGCCAGCAGCTTAGGTGGACGGTCGAACACTGAAGCTTTCTTT. The encoded protein is CASSLGGRSNTEAFF.

V usage is TRBV5-4 and J usage is TRBJ1-1, with TRBD1 as a possible D gene (6 bases). The CDR3 sequence is 13 residues long. The V end lost 5 bases, the J end lost 3 bases, and 11 bases lay between the germline ends. Germline lookup yields CDR1 SGHNT and CDR2 YYREEE (reference sequence). The CDR3 bases are TGTGCCAGCAGTAGGGGGGCGTACACTGAAGCTTTCTTT. As protein: CASSRGAYTEAFF.